A single sample is the source of the 32 T cell receptor beta chains below, sequenced in a study of molecular identifiers for immune sequencing clone quantification. MiXCR was run by TCRdb on the PCR reads, yielding one entry per CDR3 protein. Of more than 250,000 distinct CDR3 sequences in the sample, 20% to 25% were seen once. The sequenced material came from naive CD8+ T cells from blood, with Jurkat cell RNA spiked in. The subset is: FACS-sorted CD8+CD4-CCR7+CD45RA+ naive T cells. The receptors were sampled from a human donor in good health. Some libraries in this study had Jurkat cell RNA spiked in.

This clonotype was seen many times. V gene TRBV6-5 combines with J gene TRBJ2-7, with D possibly being TRBD1 (5 bases). V lost 6 bases and J 5 bases, leaving 8 bases between the germline ends. This CDR3 spans 11 amino acids. The germline CDR1 and CDR2 sequences are MNHEY and SVGAGI. The CDR3 spells CASRQGNEQYF. CDR3 nucleotide sequence: TGTGCCAGCAGGCAGGGAAACGAGCAGTACTTC.

This chain uses TRBV19 with TRBJ1-5, with D perhaps TRBD1 (6 bases). The CDR3 runs 14 residues. From germline, CDR1 is LNHDA and CDR2 SQIVND (reference sequence). The ends were cut back, 4 bases at V and 2 bases at J, with 9 bases in the middle. CDR3 DNA: TGTGCCAGTAGTACAGGGGTGGGCAATCAGCCCCAGCATTTT. Protein sequence: CASSTGVGNQPQHF.

There are many counts of this clonotype. The chain joins TRBV7-9 to TRBJ2-3, with D possibly matching TRBD2 (7 bases). The germline CDR1 and CDR2 sequences are SEHNR and FQNEAQ (reference sequence). With 6 bases removed from V and 2 bases from J, the gap between germline ends came to 18 bases. This CDR3 has 16 residues. CDR3 coding DNA: TGTGCCAGCAGACCCCCGTCGGGGGGCCACACAGATACGCAGTATTTT. Protein product: CASRPPSGGHTDTQYF.

Worth noting for this clonotype: Given a much more abundant clone one base away, this may be a read error. The genes are TRBV7-8 and TRBJ1-4, with 8 bases matching TRBD1. The CDR3 totals 16 residues. Germline CDR1 reads SGHVS; CDR2 reads FQNEAQ. For the CDR3, the DNA is TGTGCCAGCAGCTTAGTAGTGGCAGGGGGCGATGAAAAACTGGTTTTT. Protein: CASSLVVAGGDEKLVF.

This clonotype was recorded many times. The chain has TRBV7-2 and TRBJ1-1; 8 bases are a match to TRBD1. With 4 bases clipped from V and 4 bases from J, the junction kept 5 bases outside the gene matches. The CDR3 loop spans 14 amino acids. Germline values: CDR1 SGHTA, CDR2 FQGNSA. The CDR3, as DNA: TGTGCCAGCAGCTCCAGGGGGCTTGGCACTGAAGCTTTCTTT. Its translation: CASSSRGLGTEAFF. Looking up the rest from reference TRBV7-2 and TRBJ1-1 gives the full variable domain: GAGVSQSPSNKVTEKGKDVELRCDPISGHTALYWYRQSLGQGLEFLIYFQGNSAPDKSGLPSDRFSAERTGGSVSTLTIQRTQQEDSAVYLCASSSRGLGTEAFFGQGTRLTVV.

CDR3 sequence reads: CAHDAYRENTEAFF. The CDR3, as DNA: TGTGCCCATGACGCTTATAGGGAGAACACTGAAGCTTTCTTT. The gene calls are TRBV30 and TRBJ1-1; D gene unclear. Germline CDR1 reads GTSNPN; CDR2 reads SVGIG (reference sequence). This CDR3 comprises 14 residues. Trimming removed 8 bases at V and 1 base at J, with 17 bases between.

This clonotype was recorded many times. J is TRBJ2-7 and V is TRBV20-1, with a possible D match to TRBD1 (8 bases). V shed 0 bases and J shed 6 bases, with 12 bases lying between them. CDR1 and CDR2 from the germline V gene are DFQATT and SNEGSKA (reference sequence). The CDR3 length is 13 residues. The CDR3: CSAREDREGEQYF. For the CDR3, the DNA is TGCAGTGCTAGAGAGGACAGGGAGGGCGAGCAGTACTTC.

The genes are TRBV7-9 and TRBJ1-3, with a weak D call TRBD1 (5 bases). This CDR3 comprises 15 residues. The germline gives CDR1 SEHNR, CDR2 FQNEAQ (reference sequence). Trimming removed 4 bases from V and 0 bases from J, with 10 bases in between. For the CDR3, the DNA is TGTGCCAGCAGCTCTGACAGACGCTCTGGAAACACCATATATTTT. Its translation is CASSSDRRSGNTIYF.

This clonotype was seen repeatedly, ten times or more. The genes are TRBV13 and TRBJ2-3; D unclear. The CDR3 covers 16 residues. In germline, CDR1 is PRHDT, CDR2 FYEKMQ (reference sequence). Between the trimmed V and J ends, which lost 5 bases and 6 bases, there was a span of 21 bases. This chain's CDR3 is CASSPGSFLSLDTQYF. In DNA, the CDR3 is TGTGCCAGCAGCCCGGGCAGCTTCCTATCCTTGGATACGCAGTATTTT.

This chain connects TRBV6-5 to TRBJ2-7; 7 bases line up with TRBD2. V lost 5 bases, J lost 2 bases, and 3 bases stayed unmatched. Germline V gives CDR1 MNHEY, CDR2 SVGAGI. The CDR3 consists of 13 residues. The CDR3 nucleotides are TGTGCCAGCAGTGCGGGAGAAACCTACGAGCAGTACTTC. Translation: CASSAGETYEQYF.

This clonotype appeared many times. This chain links TRBV6-5 with TRBJ2-6; D is undetermined. CDR1 is MNHEY, CDR2 SVGAGI, per germline. The CDR3 is 18 amino acids. Deletions cut 2 bases from V and 0 bases from J, with 14 bases between. CDR3 nucleotides: TGTGCCAGCAGTTACCGAACCGGACCGTACTCTGGGGCCAACGTCCTGACTTTC. This translates into CASSYRTGPYSGANVLTF.

As concerns this clonotype: A much larger clone differs from this one at a single base, so this may be a read error. This sequence joins TRBV28 and TRBJ2-5, with TRBD2 matching over 9 bases. The ends lost 3 bases at V and 7 bases at J; junction bases unmatched: 15. Germline CDR1 MDHEN, CDR2 SYDVKM. This CDR3 has 17 residues. The CDR3 DNA reads as TGTGCCAGCAGTTTGAGGCTAGCGGGGAGAGGGGGAGGGACCCAGTACTTC. Translation gives CASSLRLAGRGGGTQYF.

Comments on this clonotype: A much larger clonotype is one base distant, so this may be a read error. V and J are TRBV14 and TRBJ1-3, with D unresolved. CDR1 and CDR2 from the germline V gene are SGHDN and FVKESK. The CDR3 length is 13 residues. The chain's CDR3 is CTSSQLAEDTIYF. In DNA, the CDR3 is TGTACCAGCAGCCAACTAGCAGAGGACACCATATATTTT.

This clonotype was recorded a few times. The gene calls are TRBV4-1 and TRBJ2-3, with D tentatively TRBD2 (5 bases). The CDR3 runs to 15 residues. V lost 4 bases to trimming and J lost 4 bases, with 15 bases between them. Germline assignment: CDR1 MGHRA and CDR2 YSYEKL. The CDR3 DNA sequence: TGCGCCAGCAGCCTCCGAGCGGCCCCGGCAGATACGCAGTATTTT. Encoded protein: CASSLRAAPADTQYF.

Regarding this clonotype: This may stem from a read error, because a much larger clone lies one nucleotide away. This CDR3 fails to terminate in the conserved phenylalanine or tryptophan, so it likely reflects a read error. The chain joins TRBV19 to TRBJ1-1; the D gene is possibly TRBD1 (6 bases). The germline gives CDR1 LNHDA, CDR2 SQIVND (reference sequence). The length of the CDR3 is 14 residues. The V and J ends lost 7 bases and 1 base respectively, with 13 bases between them. The CDR3 reads CASTPGRGNTEAFS. CDR3 sequence (DNA): TGTGCCAGTACCCCCGGCAGGGGGAACACTGAAGCTTTCTCT.

This clonotype was observed at least ten times. This chain uses TRBV3-1 with TRBJ1-2; TRBD1 is a possible D gene (6 bases). This CDR3 has 17 amino acids. Trimming shortened V by 0 bases and J by 0 bases, and 14 bases separated the two germline ends. CDR1 and CDR2 from the germline V gene are LGHDT and YNNKEL (reference sequence). CDR3 DNA sequence: TGTGCCAGCAGCCAAGACCACGGGACACCAGCTAACTATGGCTACACCTTC. Encoded protein: CASSQDHGTPANYGYTF.

This clonotype was picked up many times. The V call is TRBV9, the J call TRBJ2-7; possible D gene TRBD1, 5 bases. V was pared by 3 bases and J by 2 bases, with 9 bases between. In germline, CDR1 is SGDLS, CDR2 YYNGEE. This CDR3 is built from 13 residues. CDR3 DNA: TGTGCCAGCAGCGCGGACACACCCTACGAGCAGTACTTC. Its protein is CASSADTPYEQYF. Looking up the rest from reference TRBV9 and TRBJ2-7 gives the full variable domain: DSGVTQTPKHLITATGQRVTLRCSPRSGDLSVYWYQQSLDQGLQFLIQYYNGEERAKGNILERFSAQQFPDLHSELNLSSLELGDSALYFCASSADTPYEQYFGPGTRLTVT.

This clonotype appeared many times. The chain is built from TRBV7-3 and TRBJ2-1; D not resolved. The germline gives CDR1 SGHTA, CDR2 FQGTGA. There are 16 residues in the CDR3. Deletions cut 5 bases from V and 0 bases from J, with 14 bases between. The CDR3 loop is CASSASPESSYNEQFF. In nucleotides, the CDR3 is TGTGCCAGCAGCGCCTCACCGGAAAGCTCCTACAATGAGCAGTTCTTC.

In its sample, this clonotype was seen a few times. The rearrangement links TRBV4-1 to TRBJ2-1; D not certain. The V end was cut by 4 bases, the J end by 0 bases, with 10 bases between. The germline gives CDR1 MGHRA, CDR2 YSYEKL. The length of the CDR3 is 15 residues. CDR3 sequence: CASSRSLGSYNEQFF. The CDR3 coding sequence is TGCGCCAGCAGCCGGTCTCTGGGCTCCTACAATGAGCAGTTCTTC.

This clonotype was picked up many times. The rearrangement joins TRBV6-2 or TRBV6-3 to TRBJ2-5; TRBD2 matches at 7 bases. Unmatched junction bases numbered 5, after V lost 7 bases and J lost 3 bases. The CDR3 has 13 amino acids. The germline V gene has CDR1 MNHEY and CDR2 SVGEGT. The chain's CDR3 is CASTPRGEETQYF. CDR3 sequence (DNA): TGTGCCAGCACTCCACGGGGGGAAGAGACCCAGTACTTC.

This clonotype was counted ten times or more. CDR3 region: CASSEGRGGRLNTEAFF. The CDR3 DNA sequence: TGTGCCAGCAGCGAGGGGAGAGGGGGGAGGTTGAACACTGAAGCTTTCTTT. The rearrangement links TRBV9 to TRBJ1-1; D is possibly TRBD1 (6 bases). CDR1 is SGDLS, CDR2 YYNGEE, per germline. The CDR3 is 17 amino acids. Deletions cut 3 bases from V and 0 bases from J, with 18 bases between.

A word on this clonotype: A much larger clone sits a single nucleotide away, making a read error possible. The chain couples TRBV5-3 to TRBJ2-6, with a possible D match to TRBD2 (6 bases). TRBV5-3 is classed as an ORF, of uncertain function. The CDR3 is made up of 18 amino acids. V lost 10 bases, J lost 3 bases, and 26 bases lay in between. The CDR3 DNA is TGTGCCGGCAGCGCATTACCGGGACTGACGTATGGGGCCAACGTCCTGACTTTC. Translation: CAGSALPGLTYGANVLTF.

CDR3 amino acids: CASSFLGPDEKLFF. In DNA, the CDR3 is TGTGCCAGCAGCTTCCTGGGGCCCGATGAAAAACTGTTTTTT. This rearrangement joins TRBV7-9 to TRBJ1-4; tentative D call: TRBD1 (5 bases). Per the germline V gene, CDR1 is SEHNR and CDR2 is FQNEAQ (reference sequence). V was clipped by 3 bases and J by 6 bases, with 11 bases between them. The CDR3 loop spans 14 amino acids.

This clonotype was picked up many times. The V call is TRBV6-2 or TRBV6-3, the J call TRBJ2-3; tentatively, D is TRBD2 (6 bases). Germline V gene lookup returns CDR1 MNHEY and CDR2 SVGEGT. V lost 2 bases and J lost 6, with 9 bases in between. This CDR3 is built from 13 residues. The CDR3 bases are TGTGCCAGCAGTTACCGGGAGCGTGATACGCAGTATTTT. As protein: CASSYRERDTQYF.

On this clonotype itself: This may come from a read error, since a much larger clone is one base off. The rearrangement links TRBV4-3 to TRBJ2-7; TRBD1 is a possible D gene (5 bases). V lost 1 base to trimming and J lost 5 bases, with 15 bases between them. The CDR3 length is 15 residues. Germline CDR1 reads LGHNA; CDR2 reads YSLEER. In nucleotides, the CDR3 is TGCGCCAGCAGCCAAGGTGCAGGGATGTTGGACGAGCAGTACTTC. This translates into CASSQGAGMLDEQYF.

This clonotype showed up many times. The genes are TRBV12-5 and TRBJ2-5; 9 nucleotides align to TRBD1. Per the germline V gene, CDR1 is LGHNT and CDR2 is FRNRAP. V lost 4 bases, J lost 7 bases, and 7 bases stayed unmatched. The CDR3 has 14 amino acids. CDR3 sequence reads: CASGYLNRGLTQYF. The DNA for the CDR3 is TGTGCTAGTGGTTACCTCAACAGGGGGCTGACCCAGTACTTC. Combining the CDR3 with reference TRBV12-5 and TRBJ2-5 gives the whole variable domain DARVTQTPRHKVTEMGQEVTMRCQPILGHNTVFWYRQTMMQGLELLAYFRNRAPLDDSGMPKDRFSAEMPDATLATLKIQPSEPRDSAVYFCASGYLNRGLTQYFGPGTRLLVL.

Ten or more counts support this clonotype. The chain combines TRBV25-1 with TRBJ2-1; the D call may be TRBD1 or TRBD2 (5 bases each). Trimming shortened V by 2 bases and J by 9 bases, and 20 bases separated the two germline ends. The CDR3 runs 16 residues. Germline V gene lookup returns CDR1 MGHDK and CDR2 SYGVNS. The CDR3 loop is CASSEIVGSPRGEQFF. DNA of the CDR3: TGTGCCAGCAGTGAAATAGTTGGGTCCCCGAGGGGTGAGCAGTTCTTC.

This clonotype was seen many times. The V gene is TRBV4-1, the J gene TRBJ2-7; TRBD2 matches at 8 bases. This CDR3 spans 16 amino acids. CDR1 is MGHRA and CDR2 is YSYEKL in the germline V gene. The V gene end was trimmed by 0 bases and the J gene end by 0 bases; junction bases not matched to a gene: 4. This CDR3 is CASSQEGLVLSYEQYF. Written as DNA, the CDR3 is TGCGCCAGCAGCCAAGAGGGACTAGTACTCTCCTACGAGCAGTACTTC.

This clonotype was detected ten times or more. This sequence joins TRBV14 and TRBJ2-2; D gene ambiguous. The CDR3 length is 13 residues. Between the trimmed V and J ends, which lost 4 bases and 5 bases, there was a span of 8 bases. Germline lookup yields CDR1 SGHDN and CDR2 FVKESK. The CDR3, as DNA: TGTGCCAGCAGCCCAGACGTTACCGGGGAGCTGTTTTTT. Its translation is CASSPDVTGELFF.

This clonotype was picked up many times. The CDR3: CASSHSGANGYTF. The DNA for the CDR3 is TGTGCCAGCAGTCACTCCGGGGCAAATGGCTACACCTTC. The rearrangement uses TRBV25-1 and TRBJ1-2; possibly TRBD1 for D (5 bases). The V end lost 5 bases, the J end lost 6 bases, and 13 bases lay between the germline ends. CDR3 length equals 13 residues. In germline, CDR1 is MGHDK, CDR2 SYGVNS.

This clonotype was picked up a small number of times. The chain uses TRBV3-1 and TRBJ1-2; D gene uncertain. V dropped 4 bases and J dropped 3 bases, with 18 bases sitting between them. The CDR3 sequence is 16 residues long. Germline CDR1 and CDR2: LGHDT and YNNKEL (reference sequence). The CDR3 here is CASSPIWTRTDYGYTF. The CDR3 DNA follows: TGTGCCAGCAGCCCCATCTGGACCCGAACGGACTATGGCTACACCTTC.

Only one count was recorded for this clonotype. A clone one base away is much larger, so this may be a read error. This chain connects TRBV6-5 to TRBJ2-3, with 10 bases identical to TRBD2. Trimming at V came to 10 bases and at J to 4 bases, leaving 8 bases not matched to a gene. CDR3 size: 14 residues. CDR1 and CDR2 from the germline V gene are MNHEY and SVGAGI. The CDR3 DNA reads TGTGCCACCCAAGCGGGGGGGCCGGCAGATACGCAGTATTTT. Its translation: CATQAGGPADTQYF.